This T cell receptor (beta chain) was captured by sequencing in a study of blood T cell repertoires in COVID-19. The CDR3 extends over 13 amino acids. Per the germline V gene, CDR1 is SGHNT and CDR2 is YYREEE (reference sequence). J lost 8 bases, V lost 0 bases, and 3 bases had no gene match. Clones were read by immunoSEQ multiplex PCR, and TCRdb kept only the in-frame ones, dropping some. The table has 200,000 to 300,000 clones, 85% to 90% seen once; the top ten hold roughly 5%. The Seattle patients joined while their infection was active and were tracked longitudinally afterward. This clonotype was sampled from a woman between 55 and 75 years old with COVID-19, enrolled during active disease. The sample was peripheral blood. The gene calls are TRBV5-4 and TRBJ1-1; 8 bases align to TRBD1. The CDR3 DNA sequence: TGTGCCAGCAGCTTGGCTCCAGGGGGCGAAGCTTTCTTT. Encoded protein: CASSLAPGGEAFF.